This T cell receptor beta chain was sequenced for a study of blood T cell repertoires in COVID-19. Only in-frame clones appear in the TCRdb table, and some are missing; sequencing was by immunoSEQ multiplex PCR. The sample has around 400,000 clones, around 87% seen once. This receptor was obtained from a woman aged 55 to 70 with COVID-19, enrolled during active disease. The sequencing input was peripheral blood.

For the CDR3, the DNA is TGTGCCAGCAGTTTAAGGGGCCGAAGCCGCCACGAGCAGTACTTC. It yields the protein CASSLRGRSRHEQYF. The chain recombines TRBV28 with TRBJ2-7; perhaps TRBD1 as D (5 bases). Germline CDR1 MDHEN, CDR2 SYDVKM. The CDR3 consists of 15 residues. V shed 2 bases and J shed 5 bases, with 16 bases lying between them.